The 3 T cell receptor beta chains in this list originate from one sample, sequenced in a study of vaccination effects on CD4 cells after COVID-19. These receptors lack a known antigen. Clones were read by immunoSEQ multiplex PCR, and TCRdb kept only the in-frame ones, dropping some. The table shows around 24,000 clones, with just under 75% occurring only once. Antigen-specific CD4+ T cell clonotypes were called by their expansion after viral peptide-pool culture in ViraFEST. With nine to eleven days of culture completed, CD4+ T cells were isolated. Vaccine recipients, nucleocapsid antibody negative, had no prior SARS-CoV-2 infection. The sample here was CD4+ T cells from PBMCs cultured with SARS-CoV-2 spike peptides, taken before COVID-19 vaccination. The receptors were gathered from a human donor who received a COVID-19 vaccine.

This chain joins TRBV9 and TRBJ2-3, with D unresolved. There are 15 residues in the CDR3. Germline V lookup: CDR1 SGDLS, CDR2 YYNGEE. Trimming shortened V by 0 bases and J by 3 bases, and 11 bases separated the two germline ends. The CDR3 DNA sequence: TGTGCCAGCAGCGTAGATTTTGCTCGGACAGATACGCAGTATTTT. Translation gives CASSVDFARTDTQYF. Together with reference TRBV9 and TRBJ2-3, the CDR3 gives the full variable domain: DSGVTQTPKHLITATGQRVTLRCSPRSGDLSVYWYQQSLDQGLQFLIQYYNGEERAKGNILERFSAQQFPDLHSELNLSSLELGDSALYFCASSVDFARTDTQYFGPGTRLTVL.

The rearrangement joins TRBV6-1 to TRBJ2-2; TRBD1 might be the D (5 bases). The CDR3 length is 16 residues. V was shortened by 4 bases and J by 1 base, with 13 bases between the two germline ends. Germline V gene data show CDR1 as MNHNS and CDR2 as SASEGT. CDR3 nucleotides: TGTGCCAGCAGTGGGTCCCGCAGGGAGAACACCGGGGAGCTGTTTTTT. Protein product: CASSGSRRENTGELFF.

V is TRBV11-2 and J is TRBJ2-7; 8 nucleotides line up with TRBD2. Germline CDR1 reads SGHAT; CDR2 reads FQNNGV. The CDR3 is made up of 16 amino acids. V was clipped by 3 bases and J by 0 bases; unmatched bases: 7. The CDR3: CASSLGLAGLSYEQYF. The CDR3, as DNA: TGTGCCAGCAGCTTGGGGCTAGCGGGCCTCTCCTACGAGCAGTACTTC. The whole variable domain, remainder taken from reference TRBV11-2 and TRBJ2-7, is EAGVAQSPRYKIIEKRQSVAFWCNPISGHATLYWYQQILGQGPKLLIQFQNNGVVDDSQLPKDRFSAERLKGVDSTLKIQPAKLEDSAVYLCASSLGLAGLSYEQYFGPGTRLTVT.